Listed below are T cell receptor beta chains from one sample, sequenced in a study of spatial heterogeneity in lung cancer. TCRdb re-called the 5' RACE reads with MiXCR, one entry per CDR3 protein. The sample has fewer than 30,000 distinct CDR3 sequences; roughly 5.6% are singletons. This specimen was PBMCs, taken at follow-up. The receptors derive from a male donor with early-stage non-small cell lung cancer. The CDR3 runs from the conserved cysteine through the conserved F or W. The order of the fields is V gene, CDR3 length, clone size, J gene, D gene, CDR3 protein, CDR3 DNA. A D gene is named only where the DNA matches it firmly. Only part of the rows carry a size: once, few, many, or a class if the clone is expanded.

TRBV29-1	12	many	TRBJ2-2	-	CSVDENTGELFF	TGCAGCGTTGATGAAAACACCGGGGAGCTGTTTTTT
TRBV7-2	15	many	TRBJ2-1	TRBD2	CASSLNPTSGDEQFF	TGTGCCAGCAGCTTAAACCCGACTAGCGGCGATGAGCAGTTCTTC
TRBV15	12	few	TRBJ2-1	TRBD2	CATSSPGLAAFF	TGTGCCACCAGCAGCCCCGGACTAGCGGCGTTCTTC
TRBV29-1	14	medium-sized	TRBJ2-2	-	CSVEVSGHTGELFF	TGCAGCGTTGAAGTCTCGGGACACACCGGGGAGCTGTTTTTT
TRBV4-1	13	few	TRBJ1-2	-	CASSRDRLYGYTF	TGCGCCAGCAGCCGGGACCGTCTCTATGGCTACACCTTC
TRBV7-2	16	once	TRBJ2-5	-	CASSLLGRNPQETQYF	TGTGCCAGCAGCTTACTGGGCCGGAACCCCCAAGAGACCCAGTACTTC
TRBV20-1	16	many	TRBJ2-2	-	CSARDGATANTGELFF	TGCAGTGCTAGAGATGGGGCGACAGCGAACACCGGGGAGCTGTTTTTT
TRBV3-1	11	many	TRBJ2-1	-	CASSVGVEQFF	TGTGCCAGCAGTGTGGGAGTTGAGCAGTTCTTC
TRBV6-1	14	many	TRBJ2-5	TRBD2	CASTLAGVRETQYF	TGTGCCAGCACCCTAGCGGGAGTAAGAGAGACCCAGTACTTC
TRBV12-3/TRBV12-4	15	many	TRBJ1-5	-	CASSTTGMENQPQHF	TGTGCCAGCAGTACAACAGGGATGGAGAATCAGCCCCAGCATTTT
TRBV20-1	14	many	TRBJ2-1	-	CSASEYTPRGEQFF	TGCAGTGCTAGTGAGTACACTCCTCGGGGGGAGCAGTTCTTC
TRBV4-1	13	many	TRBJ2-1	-	CASSHISYNEQFF	TGCGCCAGCAGCCATATATCCTACAATGAGCAGTTCTTC
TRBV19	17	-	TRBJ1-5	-	CASSMEGVLGRNQPQHF	TGTGCCAGTAGTATGGAGGGGGTCCTAGGTCGCAATCAGCCCCAGCATTTT
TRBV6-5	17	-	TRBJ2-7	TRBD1	CASSYSAGTGIDYEQYF	TGTGCCAGCAGTTACTCAGCCGGGACAGGGATTGACTACGAGCAGTACTTC
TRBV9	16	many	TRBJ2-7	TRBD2	CASSPPISGGLDEQYF	TGTGCCAGCAGCCCCCCAATTAGCGGGGGTTTGGACGAGCAGTACTTC
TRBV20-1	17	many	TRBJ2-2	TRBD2	CSVAGTSGRAGTGELFF	TGCAGTGTTGCCGGGACTAGCGGGAGGGCCGGCACCGGGGAGCTGTTTTTT
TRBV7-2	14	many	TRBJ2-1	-	CASSPGPLYNEQFF	TGTGCCAGCAGCCCGGGACCTCTCTACAATGAGCAGTTCTTC
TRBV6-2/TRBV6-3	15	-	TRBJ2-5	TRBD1	CASSTNRDRGETQYF	TGTGCCAGCAGTACGAACCGGGACAGGGGAGAGACCCAGTACTTC
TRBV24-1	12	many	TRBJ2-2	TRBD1	CATQGDTGELFF	TGTGCCACCCAGGGGGACACCGGGGAGCTGTTTTTT
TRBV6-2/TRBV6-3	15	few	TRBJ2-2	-	CASSYGGQNTGELFF	TGTGCCAGCAGTTACGGGGGACAAAACACCGGGGAGCTGTTTTTT
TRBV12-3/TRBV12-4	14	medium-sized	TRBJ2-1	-	CASSSDRDFYEQFF	TGTGCCAGCAGTTCAGACCGGGACTTCTATGAGCAGTTCTTC
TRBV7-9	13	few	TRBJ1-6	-	CASSLEGDSPLHF	TGTGCCAGCAGCCTCGAGGGGGATTCACCCCTCCACTTT
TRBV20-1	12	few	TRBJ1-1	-	CSAAVVGTEAFF	TGCAGTGCTGCAGTTGTGGGCACTGAAGCTTTCTTT
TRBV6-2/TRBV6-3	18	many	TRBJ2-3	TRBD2	CASSPLTSGRVHADTQYF	TGTGCCAGCAGTCCACTGACTAGCGGGAGGGTGCATGCAGATACGCAGTATTTT
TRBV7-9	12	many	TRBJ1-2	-	CASSLVNSKGTF	TGTGCCAGCAGCTTAGTCAACTCTAAGGGCACCTTC
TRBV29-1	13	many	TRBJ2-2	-	CSVEDRNLGELFF	TGCAGCGTTGAAGATCGGAACCTCGGGGAGCTGTTTTTT
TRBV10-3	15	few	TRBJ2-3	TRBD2	CATRGETANTDTQYF	TGTGCCACCCGGGGGGAGACAGCAAACACAGATACGCAGTATTTT
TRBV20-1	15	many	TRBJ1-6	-	CSARDPGGANSPLHF	TGCAGTGCTAGAGACCCGGGAGGGGCCAATTCACCCCTCCACTTT
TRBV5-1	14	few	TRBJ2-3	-	CASSALSSADTQYF	TGCGCCAGCAGCGCCCTCTCTAGCGCCGATACGCAGTATTTT
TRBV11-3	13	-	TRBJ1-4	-	CASSLGRAEKLFF	TGTGCCAGCAGCTTAGGGAGGGCCGAAAAACTGTTTTTT
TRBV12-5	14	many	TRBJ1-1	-	CASGLDTLNTEAFF	TGTGCTAGTGGTTTGGATACATTAAACACTGAAGCTTTCTTT
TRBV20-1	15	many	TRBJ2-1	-	CSAREEVGHRNEQFF	TGCAGTGCTAGAGAGGAAGTGGGACATAGGAATGAGCAGTTCTTC
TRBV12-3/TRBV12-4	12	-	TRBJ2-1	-	CASNRDAAEQFF	TGTGCCAGCAACCGGGACGCAGCTGAGCAGTTCTTC